This entry lists 21 T cell receptor beta chains sequenced from one sample in a study of cytomegalovirus exposure and HLA in healthy donors. The study ran its PCR with 60 Vbeta and 13 Jbeta primers. The table came from immunoSEQ multiplex PCR; TCRdb's copy has only in-frame clones and leaves some out. This repertoire shows more than 110,000 clones, approximately 70% found once; its top ten account for roughly 14%. The sequencing input was PBMCs. The receptors here all came from a human donor in good health.

The V and J genes are TRBV27 and TRBJ2-1; TRBD2 is a possible D gene (6 bases). Trimming took off 0 bases at V and 0 bases at J, with 12 bases between the two ends. The CDR3 sequence is 17 residues long. Germline V gene lookup returns CDR1 MNHEY and CDR2 SMNVEV (reference sequence). In nucleotides, the CDR3 is TGTGCCAGCAGTTTATCTACCGCCGGGAGCTCCTACAATGAGCAGTTCTTC. This encodes CASSLSTAGSSYNEQFF.

V is TRBV5-1 and J is TRBJ2-2; 11 positions match TRBD2. The V gene end was trimmed by 3 bases and the J gene end by 3 bases; junction bases not matched to a gene: 7. The CDR3 loop spans 17 amino acids. CDR1 is SGHRS and CDR2 is YFSETQ in the germline V gene. For the CDR3, the DNA is TGCGCCAGCAGCTCAGTAGCGGGGGGGAAGGACACCGGGGAGCTGTTTTTT. This sequence encodes CASSSVAGGKDTGELFF.

This chain links TRBV6-7 with TRBJ1-4; D is possibly TRBD1 (5 bases). TRBV6-7 falls under the ORF class, with uncertain function. The CDR3 runs to 16 residues. Trimming took off 9 bases at V and 5 bases at J, with 22 bases between the two ends. The CDR3 loop is CARQGEVMGLNEKLFF. CDR3 nucleotides: TGTGCCAGGCAGGGCGAGGTTATGGGCTTAAATGAAAAACTGTTTTTT.

The V call is TRBV29-1, the J call TRBJ1-2; D unclear. The CDR3 runs to 11 residues. Germline CDR1 and CDR2: SQVTM and ANQGSEA. Between the trimmed V and J ends, which lost 0 bases and 5 bases, there was a span of 4 bases. The CDR3, as DNA: TGCAGCGTTGAAGACAGATATGGCTACACCTTC. Protein product: CSVEDRYGYTF.

The J gene is TRBJ1-2, the V gene TRBV5-1, with D possibly being TRBD1 (5 bases). This CDR3 spans 14 amino acids. From germline, CDR1 is SGHRS and CDR2 YFSETQ. V shed 0 bases and J shed 1 base, with 7 bases lying between them. The DNA for the CDR3 is TGCGCCAGCAGCTTGGAGCAGGGTAACTATGGCTACACCTTC. Its translation: CASSLEQGNYGYTF.

This clone was seen more than once but under ten times. This sequence joins TRBV6-5 and TRBJ1-1; TRBD1 might be the D (5 bases). The CDR3 runs 13 residues. Trimming took off 4 bases at V and 0 bases at J, with 6 bases between the two ends. From germline, CDR1 is MNHEY and CDR2 SVGAGI. The CDR3 is CASSWGVNTEAFF. The CDR3 coding sequence is TGTGCCAGCAGTTGGGGCGTGAACACTGAAGCTTTCTTT.

CDR3 bases: TGTGCCATCAGTGAGTCTGGGTCCAGGGACACCATATATTTT. This gives the protein CAISESGSRDTIYF. The chain couples TRBV10-3 to TRBJ1-3, with D possibly being TRBD1 (5 bases). Germline loops: CDR1 ENHRY, CDR2 SYGVKD. The CDR3 length is 14 residues. V gave up 0 bases and J gave up 8 bases, with 11 bases separating them.

The genes are TRBV11-3 and TRBJ2-1, with D unclear. V dropped 1 base and J dropped 7 bases, with 8 bases sitting between them. Germline CDR1 SGHNT, CDR2 YENEEA. The CDR3 covers 13 residues. The CDR3 sequence is CASSLGAKNEQFF. The CDR3 nucleotides are TGTGCCAGCAGCTTAGGGGCAAAGAATGAGCAGTTCTTC.

In its sample, this clone was seen a few times. The gene calls are TRBV30 and TRBJ1-1; no definite D call. Germline CDR1 GTSNPN, CDR2 SVGIG (reference sequence). Trimming took 4 bases from V and 0 from J, leaving 12 bases between them. CDR3 size: 14 residues. The CDR3 DNA follows: TGTGCCTGGAACTTACCTGAACTGAACACTGAAGCTTTCTTT. This codes for CAWNLPELNTEAFF.

The chain combines TRBV28 with TRBJ1-6; a possible D gene is TRBD1 (5 bases). Trimming cost V 4 bases and J 10 bases, with 14 bases left between them. The length of the CDR3 is 14 residues. The V gene's germline CDR1 is MDHEN and CDR2 SYDVKM. The CDR3 loop reads CASSWQGLRSPLHF. DNA of the CDR3: TGTGCCAGCAGTTGGCAGGGTCTGAGATCACCCCTCCACTTT.

The rearrangement joins TRBV15 to TRBJ2-2; D ambiguous. V lost 0 bases to trimming and J lost 1 base, with 15 bases between them. Germline V gene lookup returns CDR1 LNHNV and CDR2 YYDKDF (reference sequence). This CDR3 comprises 18 residues. The CDR3 DNA reads TGTGCCACCAGCAGAGACCTCCTTGGCAGGATGAACACCGGGGAGCTGTTTTTT. Amino acids: CATSRDLLGRMNTGELFF.

The V and J genes are TRBV29-1 and TRBJ1-5; 7 bases line up with TRBD1. The trim removed 4 bases at V and 5 bases at J, leaving 11 bases unmatched. This CDR3 has 15 residues. Germline CDR1 SQVTM, CDR2 ANQGSEA. CDR3 bases: TGCAGCGTTGCCGCTGGGGGCAGGGGGGATCAGCCCCAGCATTTT. It translates to CSVAAGGRGDQPQHF.

The rearrangement uses TRBV19 and TRBJ1-2; D perhaps matches TRBD1 (5 bases). The CDR3 covers 14 residues. V shed 3 bases and J shed 6 bases, with 14 bases lying between them. Germline V CDR1 and CDR2: LNHDA, SQIVND (reference sequence). The CDR3 DNA sequence: TGTGCCAGTAGTATCCAGGGAAACAGTGATGGCTACACCTTC. Amino acid sequence: CASSIQGNSDGYTF.

The chain combines TRBV30 with TRBJ2-7; 14 nucleotides match TRBD2. The CDR3 runs 13 residues. Germline assignment: CDR1 GTSNPN and CDR2 SVGIG (reference sequence). Unmatched junction bases numbered 6, after V lost 3 bases and J lost 11 bases. In DNA form, the CDR3 reads TGTGCCTGGAGCGAGGGACTAGCGGGAGTAAAGTACTTC. It specifies CAWSEGLAGVKYF.

The chain combines TRBV6-1 with TRBJ1-5, with TRBD1 matching over 8 bases. Germline CDR1 MNHNS, CDR2 SASEGT. The CDR3 is 15 amino acids. V shed 6 bases, J shed 2 bases, and the junction held 6 bases outside the gene matches. The CDR3 protein is CASREDREGNQPQHF. The CDR3 nucleotides are TGTGCCAGCAGGGAGGACAGGGAGGGCAATCAGCCCCAGCATTTT.

This chain connects TRBV19 to TRBJ1-3; 11 nucleotides align to TRBD1. Trimming took 5 bases from V and 2 from J; bases not matched to a gene: 11. Germline lookup yields CDR1 LNHDA and CDR2 SQIVND (reference sequence). The CDR3 loop spans 18 amino acids. The chain's CDR3 is CASSPRTGGNSAGNTIYF. In DNA form, the CDR3 reads TGTGCCAGTAGTCCGCGGACAGGGGGCAATTCGGCTGGAAACACCATATATTTT.

This clone was counted between two and nine times. The V call is TRBV10-3, the J call TRBJ2-5; a weak D match, TRBD1 (6 bases). The length of the CDR3 is 14 residues. CDR1 and CDR2 from the germline V gene are ENHRY and SYGVKD. V was pared by 4 bases and J by 4 bases, with 13 bases between. CDR3 sequence: CAISAGRGTETQYF. CDR3 sequence (DNA): TGTGCCATCAGTGCAGGCAGGGGAACAGAGACCCAGTACTTC.

CDR3 in amino acids: CASSLVGDTEAFF. CDR3 coding DNA: TGTGCCAGCAGTTTGGTAGGGGACACTGAAGCTTTCTTT. The gene calls are TRBV28 and TRBJ1-1; tentatively, D is TRBD1 (5 bases). V lost 3 bases, J lost 3 bases, and 8 bases lay in between. The CDR3 is 13 residues long. The germline CDR1 and CDR2 sequences are MDHEN and SYDVKM. Filled out from reference TRBV28 and TRBJ1-1, the complete variable domain reads DVKVTQSSRYLVKRTGEKVFLECVQDMDHENMFWYRQDPGLGLRLIYFSYDVKMKEKGDIPEGYSVSREKKERFSLILESASTNQTSMYLCASSLVGDTEAFFGQGTRLTVV.

This clone showed up just a few times. In DNA, the CDR3 is TGTGCCAGCAGAGGGGGCCGTACCGGGGAGCTGTTTTTT. This sequence encodes CASRGGRTGELFF. The chain combines TRBV2 with TRBJ2-2; 7 nucleotides match TRBD1. V dropped 6 bases and J dropped 5; count of bases not matched to a gene: 3. There are 13 residues in the CDR3. Looked up from germline, CDR1 is SNHLY and CDR2 is FYNNEI.

This chain links TRBV5-1 with TRBJ1-1; D is unclear. This CDR3 has 14 residues. V lost 0 bases to trimming and J lost 5 bases, with 11 bases between them. Germline V gene data show CDR1 as SGHRS and CDR2 as YFSETQ. The CDR3 nucleotides are TGCGCCAGCAGCTTGGGGGTGGGCCGGACTGAAGCTTTCTTT. Its translation is CASSLGVGRTEAFF.

The J gene is TRBJ2-7, the V gene TRBV4-1, with a weak D call TRBD1 (6 bases). This CDR3 region has 15 residues. The germline gives CDR1 MGHRA, CDR2 YSYEKL. V was pared by 1 base and J by 4 bases, with 14 bases between. Written as DNA, the CDR3 is TGCGCCAGCAGCCAAGGACAGGTGATAACTTACGAGCAGTACTTC. Protein: CASSQGQVITYEQYF.